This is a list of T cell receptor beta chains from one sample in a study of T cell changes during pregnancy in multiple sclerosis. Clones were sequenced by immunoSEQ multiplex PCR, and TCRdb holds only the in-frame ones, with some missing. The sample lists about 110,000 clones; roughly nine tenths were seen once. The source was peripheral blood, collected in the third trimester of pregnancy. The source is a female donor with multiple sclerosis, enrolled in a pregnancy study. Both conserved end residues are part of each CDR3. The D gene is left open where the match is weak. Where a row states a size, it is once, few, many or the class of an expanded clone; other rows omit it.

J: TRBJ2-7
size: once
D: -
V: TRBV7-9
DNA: TGTGCCAGCAGTTTACCGTCGCGGGTTGGCGAGCAGTACTTC
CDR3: CASSLPSRVGEQYF

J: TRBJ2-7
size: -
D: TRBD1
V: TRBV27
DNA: TGTGCCAGCAGTTTTTGGGGACAGGGCTTCGAGCAGTACTTC
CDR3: CASSFWGQGFEQYF

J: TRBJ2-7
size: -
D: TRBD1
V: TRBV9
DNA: TGTGCCAGCAGCGTAGAGGCAGGGGGCATGTACGAGCAGTACTTC
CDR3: CASSVEAGGMYEQYF

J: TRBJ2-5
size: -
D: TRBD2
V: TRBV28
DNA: TGTGCCAGCAGTTGGGAGGGAAGAAGCGAGACCCAGTACTTC
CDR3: CASSWEGRSETQYF

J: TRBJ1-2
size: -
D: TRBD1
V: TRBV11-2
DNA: TGTGCCAGCAGCTCCCAGACAGGGACAAGTCATGGCTACACCTTC
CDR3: CASSSQTGTSHGYTF

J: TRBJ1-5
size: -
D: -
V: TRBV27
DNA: TGTGCCAGCAGTCTGTCTCCCGATCAGCCCCAGCATTTT
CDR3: CASSLSPDQPQHF

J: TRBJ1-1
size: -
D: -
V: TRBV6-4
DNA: TGTGCCAGCAGTGATGCCACAGGGACAGAAGCTTTCTTT
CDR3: CASSDATGTEAFF

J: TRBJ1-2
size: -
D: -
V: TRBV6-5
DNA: TGTGCCAGCAGTCGCGGGACCTATGGCTACACCTTC
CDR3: CASSRGTYGYTF

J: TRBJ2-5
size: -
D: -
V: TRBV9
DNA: TGTGCCAGCAGTTTCATCGGGGGTGTCCAAGAGACCCAGTACTTC
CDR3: CASSFIGGVQETQYF

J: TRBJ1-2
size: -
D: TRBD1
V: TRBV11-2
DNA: TGTGCCAGGAGACAGGGGGCGGGCTATGGCTACACCTTC
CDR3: CARRQGAGYGYTF

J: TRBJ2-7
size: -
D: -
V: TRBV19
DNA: TGTGCCAGTAGTACGGATGGTACAGACGAGCAGTACTTC
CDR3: CASSTDGTDEQYF

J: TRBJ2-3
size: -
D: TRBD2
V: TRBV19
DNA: TGTGCCAGTAGTAAGGGACTAGCGCCAGATACGCAGTATTTT
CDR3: CASSKGLAPDTQYF

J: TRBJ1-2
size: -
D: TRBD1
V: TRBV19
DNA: TGTGCCAGTAGTAGCACAGGGGTGGACTATGGCTACACCTTC
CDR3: CASSSTGVDYGYTF

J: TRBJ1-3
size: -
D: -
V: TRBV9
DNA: TGTGCCAGCAGCGTAGAGGGGTGGCTGGGCTCTGGAAACACCATATATTTT
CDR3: CASSVEGWLGSGNTIYF

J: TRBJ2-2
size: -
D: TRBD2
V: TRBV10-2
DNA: TGCGCCAGCTCCTTAGCGGGAGCGGTCGGGGAGCTGTTTTTT
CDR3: CASSLAGAVGELFF

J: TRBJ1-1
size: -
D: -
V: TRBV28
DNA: TGTGCCAGCAGCCTAGTGGGTGAAGCTTTCTTT
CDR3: CASSLVGEAFF

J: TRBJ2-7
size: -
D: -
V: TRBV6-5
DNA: TGTGCCAGCAGTTATGGGGGGAAGTACGAGCAGTACTTC
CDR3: CASSYGGKYEQYF

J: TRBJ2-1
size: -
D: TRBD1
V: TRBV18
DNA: TGTGCCAGCTCAACCGGGACAGGGTTATACAATGAGCAGTTCTTC
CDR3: CASSTGTGLYNEQFF

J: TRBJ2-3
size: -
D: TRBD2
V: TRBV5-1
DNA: TGCGCCAGCAGCGGGGGACTAGCGGGAGTTTTAGGCACAGATACGCAGTATTTT
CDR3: CASSGGLAGVLGTDTQYF

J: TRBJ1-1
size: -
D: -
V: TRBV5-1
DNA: TGCGCCAGCAGCTTGGCTTCGGGACATTTGAACACTGAAGCTTTCTTT
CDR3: CASSLASGHLNTEAFF

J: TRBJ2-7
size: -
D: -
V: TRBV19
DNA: TGTGCCAGTAGTACGATAATTCCGGGCGAGCAGTACTTC
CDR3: CASSTIIPGEQYF

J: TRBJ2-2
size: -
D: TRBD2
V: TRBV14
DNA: TGTGCCAGCAGCACCCGGGGGGACGGGGAGCTGTTTTTT
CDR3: CASSTRGDGELFF

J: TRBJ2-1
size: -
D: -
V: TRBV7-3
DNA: TGTGCCAGCAGCCGGGATGATAACGGAAGCTTGTTCTTC
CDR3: CASSRDDNGSLFF

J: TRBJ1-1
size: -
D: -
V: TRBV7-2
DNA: TGTGCCAGCAGCTTAGAAACAGGGAACACTGAAGCTTTCTTT
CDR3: CASSLETGNTEAFF

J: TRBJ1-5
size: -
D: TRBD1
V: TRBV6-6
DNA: TGTGCCAGCAGTTACCGGGACAGGGGGAATCAGCCCCAGCATTTT
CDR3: CASSYRDRGNQPQHF

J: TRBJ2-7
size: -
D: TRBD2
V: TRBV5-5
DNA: TGTGCCAGCAGCCCTGGAGCGGCTAGCGGGACCTACGAGCAGTACTTC
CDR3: CASSPGAASGTYEQYF

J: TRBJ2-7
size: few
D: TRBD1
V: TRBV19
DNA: TGTGCCAGTAGTATATCAGGACAGGGGAACTACGAGCAGTACTTC
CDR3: CASSISGQGNYEQYF

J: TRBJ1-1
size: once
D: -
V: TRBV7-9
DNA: TGTGCCAGCAGCTTAGGTGGGAGCTTTAGGCTTAACACTGAAGCTTTCTTT
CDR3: CASSLGGSFRLNTEAFF

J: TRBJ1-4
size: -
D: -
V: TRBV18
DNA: TGTGCCAGCTCACCAACCCCAGAGGGTAATGAAAAACTGTTTTTT
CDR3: CASSPTPEGNEKLFF

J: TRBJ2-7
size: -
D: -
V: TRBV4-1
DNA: TGCGCCAGCAGCCAAGGGCCCCTGGTCTCCTACGAGCAGTACTTC
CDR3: CASSQGPLVSYEQYF

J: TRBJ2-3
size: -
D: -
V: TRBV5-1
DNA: TGCGCCAGCAGCTTGGCCCAGGGTATCACAGATACGCAGTATTTT
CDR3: CASSLAQGITDTQYF

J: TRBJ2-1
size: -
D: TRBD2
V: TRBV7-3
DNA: TGTGCCAGCAGCATTAGCGGGGGGGTTTTGAATGAGCAGTTCTTC
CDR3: CASSISGGVLNEQFF

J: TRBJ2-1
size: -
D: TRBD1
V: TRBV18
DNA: TGTGCCAGCTCACAGGACAGGGGTGAGCAGTTCTTC
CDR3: CASSQDRGEQFF

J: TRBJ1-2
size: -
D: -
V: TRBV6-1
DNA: TGTGCCAGCAGTGAAAGTGGGGAGACTGGCTACACCTTC
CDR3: CASSESGETGYTF

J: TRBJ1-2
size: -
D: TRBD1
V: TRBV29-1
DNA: TGCAGCGTCAGACCCGGGACAGCGGACTATGGCTACACCTTC
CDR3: CSVRPGTADYGYTF

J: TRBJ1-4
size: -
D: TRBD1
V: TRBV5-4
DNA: TGTGCCAGCAGCTCGATTGCGACAGGGAGGTTTGGGGGTGAAAAACTGTTTTTT
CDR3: CASSSIATGRFGGEKLFF

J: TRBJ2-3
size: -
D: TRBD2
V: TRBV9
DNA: TGTGCCAGCAGCCCAGGACTAGCGGGGGGAGAGTCCACAGATACGCAGTATTTT
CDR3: CASSPGLAGGESTDTQYF

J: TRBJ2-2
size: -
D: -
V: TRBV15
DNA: TGTGCCACCAGCAGGTCTAGAGGTACCGGGGAGCTGTTTTTT
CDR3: CATSRSRGTGELFF

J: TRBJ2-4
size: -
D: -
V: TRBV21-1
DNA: TGTGCCAGCAGCCGCTTCTCGACCCCGACAGGGCCAATAGCCAAAAACATTCAGTACTTC
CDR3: CASSRFSTPTGPIAKNIQYF

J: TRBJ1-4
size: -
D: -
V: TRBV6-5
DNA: TGTGCCAGCAGCCCGGACATAAACGGTGAAAAACTGTTTTTT
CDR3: CASSPDINGEKLFF

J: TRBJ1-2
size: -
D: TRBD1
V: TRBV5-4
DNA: TGTGCCAGCAGCTCAGCGGTGGGCCAGGGGGCGTATGGCTACACCTTC
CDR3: CASSSAVGQGAYGYTF

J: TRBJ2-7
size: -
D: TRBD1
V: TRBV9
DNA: TGTGCCAGCAGCGAAAACAGGGGGCCCTCCTACGAGCAGTACTTC
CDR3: CASSENRGPSYEQYF

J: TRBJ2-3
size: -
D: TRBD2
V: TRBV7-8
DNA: TGTGCCAGCAGCTTATTTCCTAGCGGGGGAACAGATACGCAGTATTTT
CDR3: CASSLFPSGGTDTQYF

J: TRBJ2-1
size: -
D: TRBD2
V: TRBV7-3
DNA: TGTGCCAGCAGCTTAGGACTAGCGATCCATGAGCAGTTCTTC
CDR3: CASSLGLAIHEQFF

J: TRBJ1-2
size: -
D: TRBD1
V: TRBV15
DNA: TGTGCCACCAGCGTGGGACAGGACCTATATGGCTACACCTTC
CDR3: CATSVGQDLYGYTF

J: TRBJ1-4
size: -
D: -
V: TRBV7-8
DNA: TGTGCCAGCAGCACAACCCGGGGAGATGAAAAACTGTTTTTT
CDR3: CASSTTRGDEKLFF

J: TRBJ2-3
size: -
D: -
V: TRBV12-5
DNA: TGTGCTAGTGGTTTGGTATCAGGGATAGGCACAGATACGCAGTATTTT
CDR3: CASGLVSGIGTDTQYF

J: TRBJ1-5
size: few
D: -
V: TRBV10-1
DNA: TGCGCCAGCATCTCCCCGGCCCCAGGGTTGGATCAGCCCCAGCATTTT
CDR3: CASISPAPGLDQPQHF

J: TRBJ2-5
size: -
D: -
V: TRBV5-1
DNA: TGCGCCAGCAGCTTGAACGGGATATACCAAGAGACCCAGTACTTC
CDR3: CASSLNGIYQETQYF

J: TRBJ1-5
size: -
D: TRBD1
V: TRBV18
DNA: TGTGCCAGCTCACCGACAGGGGCCGGCAATCAGCCCCAGCATTTT
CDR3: CASSPTGAGNQPQHF

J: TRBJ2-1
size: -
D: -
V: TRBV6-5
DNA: TGTGCCAGCAGTCACCCCGGTGAGCAGTTCTTC
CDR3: CASSHPGEQFF

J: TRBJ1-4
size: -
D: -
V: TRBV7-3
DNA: TGTGCCAGCAGCTTAAAGGGGGAGAATGAAAAACTGTTTTTT
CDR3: CASSLKGENEKLFF

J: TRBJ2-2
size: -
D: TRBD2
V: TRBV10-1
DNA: TGCGCCAGCAGTGGGGCTAGCGGGAGGGCTCGGACCGGGGAGCTGTTTTTT
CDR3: CASSGASGRARTGELFF

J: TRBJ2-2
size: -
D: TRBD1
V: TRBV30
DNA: TGTGCCTGGAGCCGCCGGGACAGAAACACCGGGGAGCTGTTTTTT
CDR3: CAWSRRDRNTGELFF

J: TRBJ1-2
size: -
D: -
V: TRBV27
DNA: TGTGCCAGCAGTTTATCCCTGCGTAACTATGGCTACACCTTC
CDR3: CASSLSLRNYGYTF

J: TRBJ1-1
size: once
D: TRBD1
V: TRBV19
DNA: TGTGCCAGTAGTAGGACAGGGAACACTGAAGCTTTCTTT
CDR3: CASSRTGNTEAFF

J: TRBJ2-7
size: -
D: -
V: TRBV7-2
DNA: TGTGCCAGCAGCTTATCGGCAAAGCGGACCTCCTACGAGCAGTACTTC
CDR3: CASSLSAKRTSYEQYF

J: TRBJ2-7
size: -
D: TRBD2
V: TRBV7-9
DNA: TGTGCCAGCAGCCCCTCGCGGGAGTGGTACGAGCAGTACTTC
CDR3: CASSPSREWYEQYF

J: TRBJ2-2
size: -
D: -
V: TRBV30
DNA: TGTGCCTGGAGTCTGAAGCTGAACACCGGGGAGCTGTTTTTT
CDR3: CAWSLKLNTGELFF